Following are 7 T cell receptor beta chains from one sample sequenced in a study of shared clonotypes between healthy human individuals (dated by TCRdb to 2020 to 2021). The library was built by means of the immunoSEQ multiplex PCR assay. Drawn from immuneACCESS, this table holds only the in-frame rearrangements with V and J called that TCRdb kept. Clones are partly lost; checked studies trace under half to an unresolved V gene and leave the rest unexplained. This sample has about 510,000 clones in its table, and about 95% of those were observed once. Of the sample, less than 0.06% is held by the ten largest clones. What was sequenced was naive CD4+ T cells sorted from blood. The cell subset or site label, read with the paper, signifies: CD45RA+ positively selected. The source is a woman younger than 45 in good health.

The CDR3 loop is CASSGEGGNYGYTF. CDR3 DNA sequence: TGTGCCAGCAGCGGGGAGGGGGGAAACTATGGCTACACCTTC. The V gene is TRBV5-4, the J gene TRBJ1-2, with D tentatively TRBD1 (6 bases). Looked up from germline, CDR1 is SGHNT and CDR2 is YYREEE (reference sequence). CDR3 length equals 14 residues. Trimming left V 4 bases short and J 2 bases short, with 12 bases between. Full variable domain (outside the CDR3, taken from reference TRBV5-4 and TRBJ1-2): ETGVTQSPTHLIKTRGQQVTLRCSSQSGHNTVSWYQQALGQGPQFIFQYYREEENGRGNFPPRFSGLQFPNYSSELNVNALELDDSALYLCASSGEGGNYGYTFGSGTRLTVV.

V usage is TRBV28 and J usage is TRBJ1-1; 9 bases map to TRBD1. The germline gives CDR1 MDHEN, CDR2 SYDVKM. V shed 7 bases, J shed 3 bases, and the junction held 9 bases outside the gene matches. The CDR3 is made up of 15 amino acids. The CDR3 DNA is TGTGCCAGCACCAAAGATCGGACAGGGGACACTGAAGCTTTCTTT. This codes for CASTKDRTGDTEAFF.

The chain is built from TRBV10-3 and TRBJ2-5, with 8 bases matching TRBD1. Losses at the gene ends were 6 bases for V and 4 bases for J; bases not matched to a gene: 4. In germline, CDR1 is ENHRY, CDR2 SYGVKD. The CDR3 extends over 13 amino acids. CDR3 region: CAISLGQGETQYF. The CDR3, as DNA: TGTGCCATCAGCCTCGGACAGGGAGAGACCCAGTACTTC.

The chain uses TRBV14 and TRBJ2-7; maybe TRBD2 (5 bases). The CDR3 is 14 amino acids. Germline values: CDR1 SGHDN, CDR2 FVKESK. Trimming left V 4 bases short and J 6 bases short, with 16 bases between. DNA of the CDR3: TGTGCCAGCAGCCGGGCGGTGGGAGCGTTCGAGCAGTACTTC. This gives the protein CASSRAVGAFEQYF.

The chain combines TRBV7-8 with TRBJ2-1; D is unresolved. Germline V lookup: CDR1 SGHVS, CDR2 FQNEAQ. V was cut by 7 bases and J by 6 bases, with 19 bases left in between. The CDR3 loop spans 15 amino acids. Here the CDR3 DNA reads TGTGCCAGCACCGGGTCAAGATTTGGAGCCAATGAGCAGTTCTTC. Amino acids: CASTGSRFGANEQFF.

The CDR3 nucleotides are TGCAGCGTTGAGGCTGCTGCGAACACCATATATTTT. This encodes CSVEAAANTIYF. The chain uses TRBV29-1 and TRBJ1-3; D gene unclear. V was shortened by 3 bases and J by 7 bases, with 10 bases between the two germline ends. The germline gives CDR1 SQVTM, CDR2 ANQGSEA. This CDR3 has 12 residues.

The chain couples TRBV7-2 to TRBJ1-3; D possibly corresponds to TRBD1 (5 bases). Trimming pared 2 bases from V and 2 bases from J, leaving 13 bases between. The CDR3 contains 16 residues. Germline V gene sequence: CDR1 SGHTA, CDR2 FQGNSA. The CDR3 protein is CASSLLGEVTGNTIYF. CDR3 sequence (DNA): TGTGCCAGCAGCTTATTAGGGGAGGTAACTGGAAACACCATATATTTT.